What follows describes a single T cell receptor (beta chain). Its antigen remains unknown. TCRdb's copy holds only in-frame clones and misses some; the assay was immunoSEQ multiplex PCR. The table shows about 110,000 clones, with under 85% occurring only once. The donors were part of the approximately 130-subject validation cohort, which stood apart from the roughly 730-subject first cohort. This sample is drawn from a study of cytomegalovirus exposure and HLA in healthy donors. Across the whole study: Later analysis reported that the roughly 130 validation repertoires shared the platform of the approximately 690 first-cohort repertoires.

Germline CDR1 and CDR2: GTSNPN and SVGIG (reference sequence). The CDR3 length is 13 residues. Losses at the gene ends were 8 bases for V and 5 bases for J; bases not matched to a gene: 11. General study points: In vitro work confirmed that a few CMV-associated chains recognize CMV antigens.

The sample comprised PBMCs. This clonotype was obtained from a woman between 18 and 29 years old in good health and CMV-seronegative. This rearrangement joins TRBV30 to TRBJ1-2; the match to TRBD1 covers 7 bases. The CDR3: CASTKQGKYGYTF. CDR3 nucleotide sequence: TGTGCCAGTACTAAACAGGGGAAGTATGGCTACACCTTC. Together with reference TRBV30 and TRBJ1-2, the CDR3 gives the full variable domain: SQTIHQWPATLVQPVGSPLSLECTVEGTSNPNLYWYRQAAGRGLQLLFYSVGIGQISSEVPQNLSASRPQDRQFILSSKKLLLSDSGFYLCASTKQGKYGYTFGSGTRLTVV.